This T cell receptor (beta chain) originates from a study of T cell responses to AZD1222 COVID-19 vaccine. TCRdb's copy holds only in-frame clones and misses some; the assay was immunoSEQ multiplex PCR. The table lists about 140,000 clones, 90% of them singletons. A word on this clone: Its cognate antigen is unknown.

Points from the study as a whole: Researchers took repertoire samples only after the peak T cell response had come. Among the donors, most were white British and more were female, and clonal diversity was possibly underestimated. Recipients of AZD1222 seropositive at baseline numbered only five or six.

This receptor was identified in an adult who received the AZD1222 COVID-19 vaccine. Sample: peripheral blood, taken 28 days after the second AZD1222 dose.

As DNA, the CDR3 is TGTGCCAGCAGCTTGGCCCCGGGACTAGCGGGGGGGCTAGCCAAAAACATTCAGTACTTC. It encodes CASSLAPGLAGGLAKNIQYF. The V and J genes are TRBV5-8 and TRBJ2-4; 16 bases match TRBD2. The CDR3 length is 20 residues. The ends lost 0 bases at V and 0 bases at J; junction bases unmatched: 6. Germline V gene lookup returns CDR1 SGHTS and CDR2 YDEGEE.